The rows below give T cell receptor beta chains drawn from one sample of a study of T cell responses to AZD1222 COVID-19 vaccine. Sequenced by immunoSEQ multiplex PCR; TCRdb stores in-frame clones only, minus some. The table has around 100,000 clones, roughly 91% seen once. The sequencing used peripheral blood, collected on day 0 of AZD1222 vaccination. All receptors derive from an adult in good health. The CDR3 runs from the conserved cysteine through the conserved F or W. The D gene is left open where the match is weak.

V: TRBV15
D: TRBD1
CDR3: CATSSDREPGELFF

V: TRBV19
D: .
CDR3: CASRNDRTGGQPQHF

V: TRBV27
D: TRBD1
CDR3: CASRWTGDYEQYF

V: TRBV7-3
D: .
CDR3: CASSLMFVTDTQYF

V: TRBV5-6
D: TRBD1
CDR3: CASSFYRGTGELFF

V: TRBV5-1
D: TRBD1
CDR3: CASSVQGEVGQPQHF

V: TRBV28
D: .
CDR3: CASSSGTSNTEAFF

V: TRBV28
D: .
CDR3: CASSLTVNEQFF

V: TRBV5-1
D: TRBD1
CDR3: CASSLEAGGDYGYTF

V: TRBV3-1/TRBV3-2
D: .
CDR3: CASRLQDSGGNTIYF

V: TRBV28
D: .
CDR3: CASSLPITGARTGELFF

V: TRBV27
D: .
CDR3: CASSPFGVSGNQPQHF